The clone carrying this T cell receptor beta chain was found once. Its specificity is not known. Germline V gene data show CDR1 as SGHTA and CDR2 as FQGTGA. The CDR3 is made up of 13 amino acids. J was trimmed by 7 bases and V by 2 bases; bases with no gene match: 1. The data stem from a study of cytomegalovirus exposure and HLA in healthy donors. Study outcomes and limitations: Follow-up analysis later connected one missense variant in DCLRE1C with trimming of TCR beta V- and J-genes. Relative to the approximately 630-donor mean, N-insertions were reportedly fewer in an Asian-associated ancestry cluster in a later analysis.

PCR employed 60 Vbeta and 13 Jbeta primers. Only in-frame clones appear in the TCRdb table, and some are missing; sequencing was by immunoSEQ multiplex PCR. Seen here are about 140,000 clones, roughly four fifths observed once, and the top ten hold around 1.5%. Material: PBMCs. This sequence was found in a young man in good health and CMV-seropositive. The rearrangement links TRBV7-3 to TRBJ2-1; 8 bases fit TRBD2. The CDR3 DNA reads TGTGCCAGCAGCTTAGCTAGCGGGAATGAGCAGTTCTTC. It is translated as CASSLASGNEQFF.